This paragraph reports one TCR beta chain. What it binds is not known. MiXCR was run by TCRdb on the RACE reads, yielding one entry per CDR3 protein. The sample includes over 95,000 distinct CDR3 sequences, approximately 13% seen only once; the top ten take less than 2.5%. Time point meaning: patch test 1, 2 weeks after DPC sensitization. Treatment specified: therapeutic diphenylcyclopropenone sensitization with weekly scalp DPC. The length of the CDR3 is 16 residues. Germline V gene sequence: CDR1 SGHVS, CDR2 FNYEAQ. V dropped 3 bases and J dropped 5 bases, with 17 bases sitting between them. This sample stems from a study of human T cells and chemical hapten exposure. Findings and caveats of the study: No shift was seen in TCRs above 1 in 1000 frequency with DPC sensitization.

The chain carries TRBV7-6 and TRBJ2-1; possible D gene TRBD1, 5 bases. Here the sequenced sample was whole blood, taken in connection with sensitization to the hapten diphenylcyclopropenone (DPC). This receptor was obtained from a woman between 35 and 50 years old with alopecia areata. Some clones in this sample may be carry-over from other donors' samples. CDR3 coding DNA: TGTGCCAGCAGCTTCTCAAGCCTAAGGGGCCACAATGAGCAGTTCTTC. Its protein is CASSFSSLRGHNEQFF.